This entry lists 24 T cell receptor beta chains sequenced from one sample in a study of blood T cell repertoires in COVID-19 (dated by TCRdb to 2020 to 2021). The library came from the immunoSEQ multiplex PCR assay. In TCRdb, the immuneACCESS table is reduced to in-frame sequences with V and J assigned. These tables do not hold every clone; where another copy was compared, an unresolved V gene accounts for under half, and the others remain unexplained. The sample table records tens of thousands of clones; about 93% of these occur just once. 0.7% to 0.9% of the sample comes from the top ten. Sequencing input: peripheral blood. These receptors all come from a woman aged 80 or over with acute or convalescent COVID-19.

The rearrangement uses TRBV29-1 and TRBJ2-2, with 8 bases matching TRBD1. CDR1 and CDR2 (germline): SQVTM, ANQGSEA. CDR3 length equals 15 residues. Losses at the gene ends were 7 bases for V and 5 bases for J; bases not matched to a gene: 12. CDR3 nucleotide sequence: TGCAGCGGCCGGGGGACAGGAGAAAAAACCGGGGAGCTGTTTTTT. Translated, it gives CSGRGTGEKTGELFF.

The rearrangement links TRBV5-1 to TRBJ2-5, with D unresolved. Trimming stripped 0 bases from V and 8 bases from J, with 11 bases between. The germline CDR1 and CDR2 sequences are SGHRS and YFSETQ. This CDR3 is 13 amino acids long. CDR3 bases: TGCGCCAGCAGCTTGGCCCAGGTGACAACCCAGTACTTC. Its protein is CASSLAQVTTQYF.

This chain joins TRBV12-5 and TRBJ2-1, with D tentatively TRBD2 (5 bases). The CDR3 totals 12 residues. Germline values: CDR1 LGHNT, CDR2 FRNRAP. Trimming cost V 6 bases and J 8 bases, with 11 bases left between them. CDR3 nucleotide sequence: TGTGCTAGTGGACATAGGGAGTATGAGCAGTTCTTC. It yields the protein CASGHREYEQFF.

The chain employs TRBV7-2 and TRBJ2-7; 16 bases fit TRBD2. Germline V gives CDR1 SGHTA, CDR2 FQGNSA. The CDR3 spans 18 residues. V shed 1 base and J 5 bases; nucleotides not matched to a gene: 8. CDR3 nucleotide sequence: TGTGCCAGCAGCTTAGTGGGGACTAGCGGGGGGGCCAGAAACGAGCAGTACTTC. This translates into CASSLVGTSGGARNEQYF.

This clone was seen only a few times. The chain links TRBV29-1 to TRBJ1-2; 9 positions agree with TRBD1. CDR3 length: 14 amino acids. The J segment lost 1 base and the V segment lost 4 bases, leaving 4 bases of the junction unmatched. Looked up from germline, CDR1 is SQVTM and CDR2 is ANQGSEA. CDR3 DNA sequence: TGCAGCGTTGGAGGGACAGGGTTTAACTATGGCTACACCTTC. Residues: CSVGGTGFNYGYTF. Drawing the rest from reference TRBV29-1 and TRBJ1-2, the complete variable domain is SAVISQKPSRDICQRGTSLTIQCQVDSQVTMMFWYRQQPGQSLTLIATANQGSEATYESGFVIDKFPISRPNLTFSTLTVSNMSPEDSSIYLCSVGGTGFNYGYTFGSGTRLTVV.

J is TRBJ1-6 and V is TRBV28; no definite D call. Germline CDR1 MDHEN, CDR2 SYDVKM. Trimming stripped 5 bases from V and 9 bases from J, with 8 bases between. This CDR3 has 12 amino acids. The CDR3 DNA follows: TGTGCCAGCAGTCCGAGTTTTTCACCCCTCCACTTT. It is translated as CASSPSFSPLHF. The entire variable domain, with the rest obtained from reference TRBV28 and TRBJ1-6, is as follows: DVKVTQSSRYLVKRTGEKVFLECVQDMDHENMFWYRQDPGLGLRLIYFSYDVKMKEKGDIPEGYSVSREKKERFSLILESASTNQTSMYLCASSPSFSPLHFGNGTRLTVT.

In DNA form, the CDR3 reads TGTGCCAGCAGTTTATCGCGGCGGGCGGGTGAAAAACTGTTTTTT. It codes for CASSLSRRAGEKLFF. The V gene is TRBV27, the J gene TRBJ1-4; D remains ambiguous. CDR3 length: 15 amino acids. Germline V CDR1 and CDR2: MNHEY, SMNVEV (reference sequence). Trimming took off 0 bases at V and 7 bases at J, with 12 bases between the two ends.

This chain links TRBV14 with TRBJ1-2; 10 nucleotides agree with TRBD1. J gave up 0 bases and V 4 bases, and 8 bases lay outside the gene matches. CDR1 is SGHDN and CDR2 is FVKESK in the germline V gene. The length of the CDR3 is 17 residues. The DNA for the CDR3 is TGTGCCAGCAGCCCGGGACAGGGGTATAGAACTAACTATGGCTACACCTTC. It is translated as CASSPGQGYRTNYGYTF.

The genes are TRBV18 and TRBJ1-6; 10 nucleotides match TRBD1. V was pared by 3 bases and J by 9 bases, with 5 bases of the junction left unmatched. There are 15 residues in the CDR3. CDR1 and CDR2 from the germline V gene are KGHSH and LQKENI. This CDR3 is CASSPDRGITSPLHF. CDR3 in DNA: TGTGCCAGCTCACCGGACAGGGGGATTACTTCACCCCTCCACTTT. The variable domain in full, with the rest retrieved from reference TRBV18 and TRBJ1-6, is NAGVMQNPRHLVRRRGQEARLRCSPMKGHSHVYWYRQLPEEGLKFMVYLQKENIIDESGMPKERFSAEFPKEGPSILRIQQVVRGDSAAYFCASSPDRGITSPLHFGNGTRLTVT.

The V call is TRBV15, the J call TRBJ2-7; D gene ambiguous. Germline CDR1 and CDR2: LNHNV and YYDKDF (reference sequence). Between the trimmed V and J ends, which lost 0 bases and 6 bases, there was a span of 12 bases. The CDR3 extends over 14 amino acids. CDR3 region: CATSREKFLGEQYF. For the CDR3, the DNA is TGTGCCACCAGCAGAGAGAAATTTCTAGGCGAGCAGTACTTC.

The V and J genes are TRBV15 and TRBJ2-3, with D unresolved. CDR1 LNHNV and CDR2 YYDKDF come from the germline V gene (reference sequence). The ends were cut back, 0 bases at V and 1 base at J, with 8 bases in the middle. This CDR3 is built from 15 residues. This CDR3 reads CATSRDGLGTDTQYF. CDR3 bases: TGTGCCACCAGCAGAGATGGGCTGGGCACAGATACGCAGTATTTT.

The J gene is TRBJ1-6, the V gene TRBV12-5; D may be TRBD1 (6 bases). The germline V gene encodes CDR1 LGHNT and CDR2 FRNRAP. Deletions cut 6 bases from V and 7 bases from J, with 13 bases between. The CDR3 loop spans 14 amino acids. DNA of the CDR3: TGTGCTAGTGGCCTATTCCAGGGGAATTCACCCCTCCACTTT. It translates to CASGLFQGNSPLHF.

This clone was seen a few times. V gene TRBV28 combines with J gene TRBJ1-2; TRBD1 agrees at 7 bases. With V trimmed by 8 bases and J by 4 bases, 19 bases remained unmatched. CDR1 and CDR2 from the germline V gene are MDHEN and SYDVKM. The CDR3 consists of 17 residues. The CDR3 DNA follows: TGTGCCAGCCGATCCGGCGGACAGGACGTCCTATTCTATGGCTACACCTTC. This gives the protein CASRSGGQDVLFYGYTF.

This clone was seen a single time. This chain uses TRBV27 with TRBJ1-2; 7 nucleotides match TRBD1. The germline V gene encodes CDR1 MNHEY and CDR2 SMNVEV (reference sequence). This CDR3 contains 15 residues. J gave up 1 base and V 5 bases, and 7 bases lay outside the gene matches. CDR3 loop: CASSPQGGGNYGYTF. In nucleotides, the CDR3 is TGTGCCAGCAGTCCGCAGGGGGGCGGTAACTATGGCTACACCTTC.

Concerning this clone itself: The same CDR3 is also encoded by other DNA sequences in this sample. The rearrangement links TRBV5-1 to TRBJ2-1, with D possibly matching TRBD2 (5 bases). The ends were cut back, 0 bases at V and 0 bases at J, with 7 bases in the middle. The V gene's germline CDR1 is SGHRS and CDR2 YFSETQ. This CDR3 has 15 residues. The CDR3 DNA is TGCGCCAGCAGCTTGGCCGGGGACTCCTACAATGAGCAGTTCTTC. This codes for CASSLAGDSYNEQFF. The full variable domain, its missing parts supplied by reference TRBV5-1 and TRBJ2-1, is KAGVTQTPRYLIKTRGQQVTLSCSPISGHRSVSWYQQTPGQGLQFLFEYFSETQRNKGNFPGRFSGRQFSNSRSEMNVSTLELGDSALYLCASSLAGDSYNEQFFGPGTRLTVL.

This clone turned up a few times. CDR3 coding DNA: TGTGCCAGCAGCCGGGACAGACACACTGAAGCTTTCTTT. Its translation is CASSRDRHTEAFF. The chain combines TRBV3-1 (or the pseudogene TRBV3-2) with TRBJ1-1; TRBD1 matches at 7 bases. The CDR3 is 13 residues long. Germline trimming cut 4 bases from V and 3 bases from J; bases unmatched to any gene: 2. CDR1 LGHDT and CDR2 YNNKEL come from the germline V gene (reference sequence).

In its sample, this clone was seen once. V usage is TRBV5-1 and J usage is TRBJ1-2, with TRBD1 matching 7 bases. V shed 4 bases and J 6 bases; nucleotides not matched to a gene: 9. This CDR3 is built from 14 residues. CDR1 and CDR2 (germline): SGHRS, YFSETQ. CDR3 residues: CASSLGTERDGYTF. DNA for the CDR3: TGCGCCAGCAGCCTAGGGACAGAACGGGATGGCTACACCTTC.

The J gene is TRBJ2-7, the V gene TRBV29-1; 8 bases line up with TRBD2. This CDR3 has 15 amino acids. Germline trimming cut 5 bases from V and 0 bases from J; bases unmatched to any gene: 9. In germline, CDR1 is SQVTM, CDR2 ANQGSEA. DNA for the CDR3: TGCAGCGTTAGCGGGGGCGAATCCTTCTCCTACGAGCAGTACTTC. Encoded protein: CSVSGGESFSYEQYF.

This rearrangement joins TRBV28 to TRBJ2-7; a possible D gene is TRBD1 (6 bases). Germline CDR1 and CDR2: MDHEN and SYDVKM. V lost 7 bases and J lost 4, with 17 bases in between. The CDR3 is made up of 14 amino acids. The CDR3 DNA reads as TGTGCCAGCACCACTTTGCGAAGGGGGTACGAGCAGTACTTC. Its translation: CASTTLRRGYEQYF.

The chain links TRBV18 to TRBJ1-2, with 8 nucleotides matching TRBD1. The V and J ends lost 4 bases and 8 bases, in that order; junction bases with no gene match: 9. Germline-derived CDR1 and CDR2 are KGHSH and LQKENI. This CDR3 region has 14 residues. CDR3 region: CASSRPGQARGYTF. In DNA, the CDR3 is TGTGCCAGCTCACGTCCGGGACAGGCAAGAGGCTACACCTTC.

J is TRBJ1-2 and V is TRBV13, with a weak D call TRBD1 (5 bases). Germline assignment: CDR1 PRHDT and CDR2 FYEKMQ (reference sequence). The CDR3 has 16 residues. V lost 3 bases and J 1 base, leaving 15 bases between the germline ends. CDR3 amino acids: CASSLRLQGYNYGYTF. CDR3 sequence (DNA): TGTGCCAGCAGCTTGAGGTTGCAGGGATATAACTATGGCTACACCTTC.

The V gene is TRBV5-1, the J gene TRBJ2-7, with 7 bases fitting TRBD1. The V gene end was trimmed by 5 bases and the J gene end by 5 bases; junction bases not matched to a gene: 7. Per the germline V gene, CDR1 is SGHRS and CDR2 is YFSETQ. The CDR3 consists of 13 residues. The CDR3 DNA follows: TGCGCCAGCAGACAGGGGCCGGTAAACGAGCAGTACTTC. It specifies CASRQGPVNEQYF.

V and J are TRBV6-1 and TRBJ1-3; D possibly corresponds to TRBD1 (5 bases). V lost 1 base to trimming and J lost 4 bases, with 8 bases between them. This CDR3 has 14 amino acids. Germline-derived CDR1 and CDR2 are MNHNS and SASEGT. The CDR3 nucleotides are TGTGCCAGCAGTGAAGGGGGGGGAGGAAACACCATATATTTT. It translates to CASSEGGGGNTIYF.

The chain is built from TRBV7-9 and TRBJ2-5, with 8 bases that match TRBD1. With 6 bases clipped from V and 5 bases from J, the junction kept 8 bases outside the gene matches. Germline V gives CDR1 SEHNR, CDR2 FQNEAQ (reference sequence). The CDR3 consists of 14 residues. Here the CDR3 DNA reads TGTGCCAGCAGTTCGAGCAGGGGGCGTGAGACCCAGTACTTC. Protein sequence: CASSSSRGRETQYF.